The rows below give T cell receptor beta chains drawn from one sample of a study of control samples from healthy donors and cancer patients. Profiling relied on immunoSEQ multiplex PCR, and the TCRdb table lists in-frame clones only, not all of them. Of 95,000 to 150,000 clones listed, roughly 87% were seen once; the top ten hold roughly 1.9%. The sample comprised blood. These receptors originate from a man aged 18 to 30 in good health. Both conserved end residues are part of each CDR3. D genes are given only for firm matches. Rows give clone size only sometimes, using once, few, many, or a class for an expanded clone.

J gene | CDR3 length | clone size | D gene | V gene | CDR3 protein | CDR3 DNA
TRBJ1-2 | 11 | - | - | TRBV19 | CATDGGGGYTF | TGTGCCACCGACGGAGGGGGAGGCTACACCTTC
TRBJ2-7 | 17 | - | TRBD2 | TRBV9 | CASSVDPSGRTLYEQYF | TGTGCCAGCAGCGTAGACCCCAGCGGGAGAACCCTCTACGAGCAGTACTTC
TRBJ2-2 | 15 | - | TRBD2 | TRBV6-1 | CASSEELAGGGELFF | TGTGCCAGCAGTGAAGAACTAGCGGGAGGGGGGGAGCTGTTTTTT
TRBJ1-5 | 14 | few | - | TRBV18 | CASSFDREYQPQHF | TGTGCCAGCTCATTTGACAGAGAGTATCAGCCCCAGCATTTT
TRBJ1-4 | 13 | once | - | TRBV16 | CASSQVGEEKLFF | TGTGCCAGCAGCCAAGTAGGAGAAGAAAAACTGTTTTTT
TRBJ1-1 | 17 | - | - | TRBV9 | CASSVIGGGKGSTEAFF | TGTGCCAGCAGCGTAATTGGTGGTGGTAAGGGGAGCACTGAAGCTTTCTTT
TRBJ1-3 | 14 | - | - | TRBV27 | CASSLRFNGNTIYF | TGTGCCAGCAGTTTACGGTTTAATGGAAACACCATATATTTT
TRBJ1-2 | 16 | - | - | TRBV6-4 | CASSPRTDPSTGGYTF | TGTGCCAGCAGTCCGCGGACAGATCCTAGTACGGGCGGCTACACCTTC
TRBJ1-5 | 15 | - | TRBD1 | TRBV6-6 | CATRDRGLVRQPQHF | TGTGCCACCCGGGACAGAGGGTTAGTAAGACAGCCCCAGCATTTT
TRBJ1-1 | 15 | - | - | TRBV28 | CASSGPGLRNTEAFF | TGTGCCAGCAGTGGACCGGGACTGAGGAACACTGAAGCTTTCTTT
TRBJ2-7 | 14 | - | TRBD1 | TRBV6-5 | CASSPTGVGNEQYF | TGTGCCAGCAGCCCCACAGGGGTGGGAAACGAGCAGTACTTC
TRBJ2-1 | 15 | - | - | TRBV6-4 | CASSESALSYNEQFF | TGTGCCAGCAGTGAGTCGGCGCTTTCCTACAATGAGCAGTTCTTC
TRBJ1-2 | 14 | once | - | TRBV19 | CASSMGRVFYGYTF | TGTGCCAGTAGTATGGGCAGGGTGTTTTATGGCTACACCTTC
TRBJ1-2 | 16 | few | - | TRBV27 | CASSLRIGQTNYGYTF | TGTGCCAGCAGTCTCCGAATTGGGCAGACTAACTATGGCTACACCTTC
TRBJ2-4 | 16 | - | - | TRBV9 | CASSVGQRLGKNIQYF | TGTGCCAGCAGCGTAGGTCAGAGACTCGGTAAAAACATTCAGTACTTC
TRBJ2-3 | 15 | few | - | TRBV11-2 | CASSWAGLITDTQYF | TGTGCCAGCAGCTGGGCGGGCCTTATCACAGATACGCAGTATTTT
TRBJ2-3 | 15 | - | TRBD1 | TRBV5-1 | CASSTGQGGPDTQYF | TGCGCCAGCAGCACAGGACAGGGAGGACCAGATACGCAGTATTTT
TRBJ1-2 | 19 | - | TRBD1 | TRBV6-2/TRBV6-3 | CASSTDNGMLQGIPYGYTF | TGTGCCAGCAGCACGGACAACGGTATGCTACAGGGGATCCCCTATGGCTACACCTTC
TRBJ1-3 | 16 | - | - | TRBV18 | CASSPESGVTGNTIYF | TGTGCCAGCTCACCAGAATCGGGGGTCACTGGAAACACCATATATTTT
TRBJ2-1 | 13 | - | - | TRBV2 | CASRGPGTSEQFF | TGTGCCAGCAGGGGGCCGGGGACCAGTGAGCAGTTCTTC
TRBJ2-3 | 15 | - | TRBD2 | TRBV2 | CASSDWTSGSYTQYF | TGTGCCAGCAGTGATTGGACTAGCGGGAGTTATACGCAGTATTTT
TRBJ1-2 | 13 | few | - | TRBV6-4 | CASRGQGGLGYTF | TGTGCCAGCAGAGGACAAGGGGGTCTGGGCTACACCTTC
TRBJ2-6 | 15 | - | - | TRBV9 | CASSVAGAGANVLTF | TGTGCCAGCAGCGTAGCCGGTGCTGGGGCCAACGTCCTGACTTTC
TRBJ2-1 | 16 | - | TRBD2 | TRBV9 | CASSVQGGRSQNEQFF | TGTGCCAGCAGCGTACAAGGCGGGAGGAGTCAGAATGAGCAGTTCTTC
TRBJ1-1 | 13 | - | - | TRBV5-1 | CASILTQGAEAFF | TGCGCCAGCATCCTAACTCAGGGCGCTGAAGCTTTCTTT
TRBJ1-5 | 15 | - | - | TRBV6-6 | CASSPYRALNQPQHF | TGTGCCAGCAGCCCCTACAGGGCATTGAATCAGCCCCAGCATTTT
TRBJ2-2 | 16 | - | - | TRBV19 | CASSITGGWNTGELFF | TGTGCCAGTAGTATCACCGGCGGGTGGAACACCGGGGAGCTGTTTTTT
TRBJ1-3 | 15 | - | TRBD1 | TRBV7-6 | CASSLGTGIRNTIYF | TGTGCCAGCAGCTTAGGGACAGGGATTAGAAACACCATATATTTT
TRBJ1-1 | 16 | - | TRBD1 | TRBV7-9 | CASSLGDRAKNTEAFF | TGTGCCAGCAGCTTAGGGGACAGGGCAAAGAACACTGAAGCTTTCTTT
TRBJ1-1 | 13 | - | - | TRBV6-2/TRBV6-3 | CASSSTGDTEAFF | TGTGCCAGCAGTTCGACAGGTGACACTGAAGCTTTCTTT
TRBJ1-3 | 16 | - | - | TRBV3-1/TRBV3-2 | CASSPIAGRSGNTIYF | TGTGCCAGCAGCCCGATCGCCGGGCGATCTGGAAACACCATATATTTT
TRBJ1-5 | 14 | - | TRBD1 | TRBV6-6 | CASRWTGVEQPQHF | TGTGCCAGCAGGTGGACAGGGGTTGAGCAGCCCCAGCATTTT
TRBJ2-1 | 18 | - | TRBD2 | TRBV29-1 | CSVPGGGLAGRPYNEQFF | TGCAGCGTCCCCGGGGGGGGCCTAGCGGGAAGGCCCTACAATGAGCAGTTCTTC
TRBJ2-5 | 13 | once | - | TRBV11-2 | CASSIGGWETQYF | TGTGCCAGCAGCATTGGAGGATGGGAGACCCAGTACTTC
TRBJ1-2 | 16 | once | TRBD1 | TRBV6-5 | CASSYIGGGGFYGYTF | TGTGCCAGCAGTTACATAGGGGGCGGGGGTTTCTATGGCTACACCTTC
TRBJ2-7 | 13 | once | - | TRBV10-3 | CAIMGPDRDEQYF | TGTGCCATCATGGGTCCCGATCGGGACGAGCAGTACTTC
TRBJ1-5 | 13 | - | TRBD1 | TRBV12-3/TRBV12-4 | CASSLGQNQPQHF | TGTGCCAGCAGTTTGGGACAGAATCAGCCCCAGCATTTT
TRBJ1-5 | 17 | - | TRBD1 | TRBV19 | CASSIGTGGAFNQPQHF | TGTGCCAGTAGTATAGGGACAGGGGGCGCTTTCAATCAGCCCCAGCATTTT
TRBJ2-7 | 11 | - | - | TRBV7-9 | CASSTPYEQYF | TGTGCCAGCAGCACTCCCTACGAGCAGTACTTC
TRBJ2-7 | 13 | - | - | TRBV5-4 | CASGGSGSYEQYF | TGTGCCAGCGGGGGGAGCGGCTCCTACGAGCAGTACTTC